The 21 T cell receptor beta chains given below trace back to one sample, sequenced in a study of T cell changes during pregnancy in multiple sclerosis. Sequenced by immunoSEQ multiplex PCR; TCRdb stores in-frame clones only, minus some. The data contain 50,000 or so clones, approximately 90% of them singletons. Material: CD4+ T cells from peripheral blood mononuclear cells, obtained after pregnancy. The source of these receptors is a female donor with multiple sclerosis, enrolled in a pregnancy study.

V gene TRBV29-1 combines with J gene TRBJ2-3; a possible D gene is TRBD1 (6 bases). The V end was cut by 8 bases, the J end by 5 bases, with 14 bases between. This CDR3 contains 12 residues. From germline, CDR1 is SQVTM and CDR2 ANQGSEA. Written as DNA, the CDR3 is TGCAGCTACTTAGGGGGAATAGATACGCAGTATTTT. Protein sequence: CSYLGGIDTQYF.

This chain uses TRBV28 with TRBJ2-1, with 9 bases identical to TRBD2. Trimming removed 8 bases from V and 8 bases from J; junction bases left unmatched: 7. Germline V CDR1 and CDR2: MDHEN, SYDVKM. This CDR3 contains 13 residues. In nucleotides, the CDR3 is TGTGCCAGCGGCGGGAGGGCCTCTGATGAGCAGTTCTTC. Its translation is CASGGRASDEQFF.

The chain uses TRBV7-9 and TRBJ2-7, with unresolved D. Germline V gives CDR1 SEHNR, CDR2 FQNEAQ (reference sequence). The V gene lost 2 bases and the J gene lost 5 bases, with 13 bases spanning the gap. The CDR3 is made up of 14 amino acids. The DNA of the CDR3 is TGTGCCAGCAGCTTATCTTGGCAAGAAAACGAGCAGTACTTC. Protein sequence: CASSLSWQENEQYF.

The chain carries TRBV6-5 and TRBJ2-7; 8 bases map to TRBD1. Looked up from germline, CDR1 is MNHEY and CDR2 is SVGAGI. The CDR3 spans 14 residues. Unmatched junction bases numbered 3, after V lost 5 bases and J lost 0 bases. In DNA, the CDR3 is TGTGCCAGCAGTCACAGGGGGAACTCCTACGAGCAGTACTTC. This codes for CASSHRGNSYEQYF.

The V gene is TRBV2, the J gene TRBJ2-2; D is uncertain. The V gene lost 4 bases and the J gene lost 0 bases, with 18 bases spanning the gap. This CDR3 has 18 amino acids. Germline CDR1 SNHLY, CDR2 FYNNEI. The CDR3 region has the DNA TGTGCCAGCAGTGCTAGGAGCCTGCTAGGCGCGAACACCGGGGAGCTGTTTTTT. Translation gives CASSARSLLGANTGELFF.

This sequence joins TRBV27 and TRBJ1-2; 11 bases align to TRBD1. The ends lost 8 bases at V and 7 bases at J; junction bases unmatched: 21. The germline gives CDR1 MNHEY, CDR2 SMNVEV (reference sequence). CDR3 length: 18 amino acids. The CDR3 nucleotides are TGTGCCAGCTCCCTTTTTGCAGGACAGGGGGCGCAAAATGGTGGCTACACCTTC. Its protein is CASSLFAGQGAQNGGYTF.

V and J are TRBV7-3 and TRBJ2-3, with 9 bases fitting TRBD1. The CDR3 contains 18 residues. Germline lookup yields CDR1 SGHTA and CDR2 FQGTGA. The J segment lost 0 bases and the V segment lost 1 base, leaving 8 bases of the junction unmatched. The chain's CDR3 is CASSLRGTGRPSTDTQYF. The DNA for the CDR3 is TGTGCCAGCAGCTTAAGGGGGACAGGGCGGCCTAGCACAGATACGCAGTATTTT.

The chain combines TRBV15 with TRBJ2-3; D may be TRBD1 (6 bases). V lost 1 base and J lost 4, with 15 bases in between. The CDR3 is 16 residues long. Germline values: CDR1 LNHNV, CDR2 YYDKDF (reference sequence). CDR3 amino acids: CATSRVRTVSADTQYF. The DNA for the CDR3 is TGTGCCACCAGCAGAGTCCGGACAGTTTCTGCAGATACGCAGTATTTT.

Worth noting for this clone: The CDR3 does not close with the conserved phenylalanine or tryptophan, likely indicating a read error. V and J are TRBV18 and TRBJ1-2, with D maybe TRBD1 (5 bases). Deletions cut 6 bases from V and 3 bases from J, with 14 bases between. The CDR3 consists of 14 residues. The germline V gene has CDR1 KGHSH and CDR2 LQKENI. CDR3 residues: CASSPRTLDYGYTL. The CDR3 region has the DNA TGTGCCAGCTCCCCCAGGACATTGGACTATGGCTACACCCTC.

V gene TRBV28 combines with J gene TRBJ2-7; 11 nucleotides match TRBD2. The CDR3 sequence is 15 residues long. Germline V lookup: CDR1 MDHEN, CDR2 SYDVKM. V shed 6 bases and J 3 bases; nucleotides not matched to a gene: 7. The CDR3 loop is CASSPRLAGLYEQYF. The CDR3 nucleotides read TGTGCCAGCAGCCCTAGACTAGCGGGACTCTACGAGCAGTACTTC. The full variable domain, in which reference TRBV28 and TRBJ2-7 provide the parts outside the CDR3, is DVKVTQSSRYLVKRTGEKVFLECVQDMDHENMFWYRQDPGLGLRLIYFSYDVKMKEKGDIPEGYSVSREKKERFSLILESASTNQTSMYLCASSPRLAGLYEQYFGPGTRLTVT.

The CDR3, as DNA: TGCAGCGTCGCTCAGACAGGGACCTACGAGCAGTACTTC. It is translated as CSVAQTGTYEQYF. V gene TRBV29-1 combines with J gene TRBJ2-7, with 7 bases identical to TRBD1. This CDR3 comprises 13 residues. J was trimmed by 2 bases and V by 6 bases; bases with no gene match: 7. Germline V gene data show CDR1 as SQVTM and CDR2 as ANQGSEA.

This rearrangement joins TRBV11-2 to TRBJ2-2, with 7 bases identical to TRBD1. The CDR3 covers 15 residues. Germline CDR1 SGHAT, CDR2 FQNNGV. J lost 4 bases, V lost 5 bases, and 7 bases had no gene match. In DNA form, the CDR3 reads TGTGCCAGCAGCCTTAGGGGGACAGCCACCGGGGAGCTGTTTTTT. Its protein product is CASSLRGTATGELFF.

The chain uses TRBV7-6 and TRBJ2-1, with TRBD2 as a possible D gene (6 bases). Germline CDR1 is SGHVS and CDR2 is FNYEAQ. V lost 5 bases to trimming and J lost 2 bases, with 13 bases between them. This CDR3 has 15 amino acids. CDR3 in amino acids: CASSLSGPTYNEQFF. The CDR3 bases are TGTGCCAGCAGCCTGAGCGGGCCCACCTACAATGAGCAGTTCTTC.

The chain couples TRBV7-2 to TRBJ2-5; 12 bases fit TRBD2. V shed 6 bases, J shed 4 bases, and the junction held 9 bases outside the gene matches. The CDR3 totals 16 residues. In germline, CDR1 is SGHTA, CDR2 FQGNSA. The CDR3 region is CASSLRPSGRAETQYF. Here the CDR3 DNA reads TGTGCCAGCAGTCTAAGGCCTAGCGGGAGGGCAGAGACCCAGTACTTC.

The chain recombines TRBV18 with TRBJ2-5; D possibly corresponds to TRBD2 (5 bases). Trimming left V 6 bases short and J 1 base short, with 15 bases between. The CDR3 has 15 amino acids. CDR1 and CDR2 (germline): KGHSH, LQKENI. The DNA of the CDR3 is TGTGCCAGCTCCCACTCGAAACGGGGCCAAGAGACCCAGTACTTC. This encodes CASSHSKRGQETQYF.

The chain has TRBV6-1 and TRBJ2-7; possible D gene TRBD2, 5 bases. V lost 2 bases to trimming and J lost 5 bases, with 19 bases between them. The CDR3 runs 16 residues. From germline, CDR1 is MNHNS and CDR2 SASEGT. The CDR3 DNA sequence: TGTGCCAGCAGTGAAATCGGGCGACCGGTGAGGGACGAGCAGTACTTC. The encoded protein is CASSEIGRPVRDEQYF.

The sample holds one count of this clone. The chain has TRBV19 and TRBJ2-7; D is possibly TRBD1 (6 bases). Germline CDR1 LNHDA, CDR2 SQIVND (reference sequence). Deletions cut 6 bases from V and 3 bases from J, with 12 bases between. The length of the CDR3 is 13 residues. CDR3 DNA: TGTGCCAGTAGAAGGACAGCAGGCTACGAGCAGTACTTC. Translation gives CASRRTAGYEQYF.

The chain couples TRBV28 to TRBJ2-1; 11 bases are a match to TRBD2. Trimming took 6 bases from V and 5 from J; bases not matched to a gene: 9. This CDR3 is 16 amino acids long. Germline assignment: CDR1 MDHEN and CDR2 SYDVKM. The CDR3 region has the DNA TGTGCCAGCAGCCCGATCCCGACTAGCGGGGACAATGAGCAGTTCTTC. Its translation: CASSPIPTSGDNEQFF.

The V call is TRBV28, the J call TRBJ2-7; D not certain. The CDR3 spans 12 residues. With 6 bases removed from V and 6 bases from J, the gap between germline ends came to 12 bases. Germline values: CDR1 MDHEN, CDR2 SYDVKM. This CDR3 reads CASRTTLSEQYF. Written as DNA, the CDR3 is TGTGCCAGCAGAACAACCTTATCCGAGCAGTACTTC.

This sequence joins TRBV18 and TRBJ2-7, with a possible D match to TRBD1 (6 bases). The CDR3 runs to 13 residues. The germline V gene encodes CDR1 KGHSH and CDR2 LQKENI. Deletions cut 6 bases from V and 0 bases from J, with 9 bases between. CDR3 sequence: CASSRDNSYEQYF. The CDR3 DNA follows: TGTGCCAGCTCGAGGGACAACTCCTACGAGCAGTACTTC.

V is TRBV6-1 and J is TRBJ2-5, with no clear D. There are 11 residues in the CDR3. V lost 1 base to trimming and J lost 6 bases, with 3 bases between them. Per the germline V gene, CDR1 is MNHNS and CDR2 is SASEGT. The CDR3 loop is CASSEVKTQYF. The DNA for the CDR3 is TGTGCCAGCAGTGAAGTAAAGACCCAGTACTTC.